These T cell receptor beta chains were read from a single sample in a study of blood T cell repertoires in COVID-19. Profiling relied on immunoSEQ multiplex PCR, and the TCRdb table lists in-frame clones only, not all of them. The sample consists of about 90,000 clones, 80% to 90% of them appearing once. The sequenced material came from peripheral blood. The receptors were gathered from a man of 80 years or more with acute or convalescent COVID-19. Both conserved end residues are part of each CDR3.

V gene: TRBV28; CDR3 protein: CASRPWLFNYGYTF
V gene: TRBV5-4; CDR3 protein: CASSKRRVGETQYF
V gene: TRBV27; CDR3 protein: CASSLFPRGTYEQYF
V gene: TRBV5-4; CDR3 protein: CASSIRDRGRGETQYF
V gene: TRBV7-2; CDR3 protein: CASSSRTGTYEQYF
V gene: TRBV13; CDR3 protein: CASSLLRAEAFF
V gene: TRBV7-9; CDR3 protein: CASSLWRTSGSNEQFF
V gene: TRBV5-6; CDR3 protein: CASSWDRDSFF
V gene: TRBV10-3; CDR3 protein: CAISVLAGAVAGELFF
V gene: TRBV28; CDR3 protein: CASSLSSGQNYNEQFF
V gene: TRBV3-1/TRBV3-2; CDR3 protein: CASSPRGGDIQYF
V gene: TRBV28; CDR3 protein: CASSILYPGQGRNTIYF
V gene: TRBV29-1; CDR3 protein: CVAVPAGLNEQFF
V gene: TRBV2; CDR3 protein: CASSELMTRGTDTQYF
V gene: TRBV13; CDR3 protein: CASSGLAVRYNEQFF
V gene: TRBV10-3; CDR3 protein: CAISDAGTGGNTIYF
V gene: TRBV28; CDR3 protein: CASSFLGQAYNSPLHF
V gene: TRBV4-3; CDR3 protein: CASSQEEGSRYNEQFF
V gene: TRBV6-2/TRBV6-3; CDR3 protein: CASSLPPGQDYEQYF
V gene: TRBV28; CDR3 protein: CASSLWPSPPGNTIYF
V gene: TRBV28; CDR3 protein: CASSNTGTGVGSPLHF
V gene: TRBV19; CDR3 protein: CASRPSGQVDGYTF
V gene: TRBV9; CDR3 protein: CASSQGPGPTRAFF
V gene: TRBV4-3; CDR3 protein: CASSQALGEKLFF
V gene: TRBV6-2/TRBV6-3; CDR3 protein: CASSYSAIGRAGYEQYF
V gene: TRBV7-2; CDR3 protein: CASSPTSVPSYEQYF
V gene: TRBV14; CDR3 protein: CASSQRWTMNTEAFF
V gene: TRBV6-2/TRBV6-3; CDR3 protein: CASSSLAGAKSSYEQYF
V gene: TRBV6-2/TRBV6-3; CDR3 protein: CASSSANSGEKLFF
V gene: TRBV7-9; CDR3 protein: CASSLVGGTDTQYF
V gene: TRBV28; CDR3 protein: CAITGGASNSPLHF
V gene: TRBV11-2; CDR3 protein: CASSLGFVGVYEQYF
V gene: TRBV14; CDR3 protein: CASSLGGTSGSGTGELFF
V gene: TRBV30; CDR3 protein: CAWSGRDNQPQHF
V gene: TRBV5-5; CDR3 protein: CASSLGIQGRRAGNTIYF
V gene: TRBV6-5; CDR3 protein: CASKKTVNNSPLHF
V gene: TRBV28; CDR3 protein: CASSPPRTGGGNQPQHF
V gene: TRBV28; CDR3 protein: CASTPTPQGRNEQFF
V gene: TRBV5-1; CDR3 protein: CATHPGRAYVDEQFF
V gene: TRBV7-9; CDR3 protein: CASSLATGWNEKLFF
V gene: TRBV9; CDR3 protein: CASSEGQGVAPTEAFF
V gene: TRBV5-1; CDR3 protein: CASSFSASQETQYF
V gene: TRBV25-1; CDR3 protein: CASSDKLGRGGYTF
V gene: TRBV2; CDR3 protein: CASATGPRRNEQFF
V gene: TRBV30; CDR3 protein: CAWGRTGTGEEKLFF
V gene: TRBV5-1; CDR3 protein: CASSLARTKGEQFF
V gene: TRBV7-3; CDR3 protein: CASSLSRTSGFGELFF
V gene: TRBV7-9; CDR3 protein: CASSNLPGTKLGEAFF
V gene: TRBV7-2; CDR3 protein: CASSASRTGELFF
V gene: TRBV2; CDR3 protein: CASTREKISTDTQYF
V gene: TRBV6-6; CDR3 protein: CASSYSGGTGELFF
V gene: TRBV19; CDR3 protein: CASSIWRDEQFF
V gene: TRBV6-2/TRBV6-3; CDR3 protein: CASSYSLGGRETQYF
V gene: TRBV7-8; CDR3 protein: CASSLRQAVGAFF
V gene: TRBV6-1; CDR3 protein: CASSETGTGRAFF
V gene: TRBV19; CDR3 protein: CASSAQGTGTEAFF
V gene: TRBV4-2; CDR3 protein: CASSQGTAGGYGYTF
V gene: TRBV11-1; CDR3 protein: CASSLGAERQETQYF
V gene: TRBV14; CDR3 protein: CASSQGSGRAGEQFF